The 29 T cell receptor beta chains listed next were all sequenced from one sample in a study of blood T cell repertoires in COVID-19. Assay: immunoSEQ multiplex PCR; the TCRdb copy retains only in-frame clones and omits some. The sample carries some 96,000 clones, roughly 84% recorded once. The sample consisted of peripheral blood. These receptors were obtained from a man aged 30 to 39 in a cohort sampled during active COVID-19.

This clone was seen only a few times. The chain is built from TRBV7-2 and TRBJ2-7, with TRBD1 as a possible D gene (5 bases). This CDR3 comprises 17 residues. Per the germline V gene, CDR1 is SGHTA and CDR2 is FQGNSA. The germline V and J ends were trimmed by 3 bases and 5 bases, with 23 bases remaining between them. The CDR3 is CASSFFHSAYRSNEQYF. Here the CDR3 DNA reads TGTGCCAGCAGCTTTTTTCATTCGGCGTACAGGAGCAACGAGCAGTACTTC. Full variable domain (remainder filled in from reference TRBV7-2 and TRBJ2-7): GAGVSQSPSNKVTEKGKDVELRCDPISGHTALYWYRQSLGQGLEFLIYFQGNSAPDKSGLPSDRFSAERTGGSVSTLTIQRTQQEDSAVYLCASSFFHSAYRSNEQYFGPGTRLTVT.

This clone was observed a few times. The CDR3 protein is CASSVRDYEQYF. CDR3 bases: TGTGCCAGCAGCGTCCGGGACTACGAGCAGTACTTC. The J gene is TRBJ2-7, the V gene TRBV9, with D perhaps matching TRBD2 (5 bases). V gave up 2 bases and J gave up 3 bases, with 6 bases separating them. Germline loops: CDR1 SGDLS, CDR2 YYNGEE. The CDR3 runs 12 residues.

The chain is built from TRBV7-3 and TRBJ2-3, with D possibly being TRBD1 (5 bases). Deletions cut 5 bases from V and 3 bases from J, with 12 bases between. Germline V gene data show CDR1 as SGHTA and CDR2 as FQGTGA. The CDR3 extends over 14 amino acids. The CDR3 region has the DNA TGTGCCAGCAGCCAGGGAATAGGGACAGATACGCAGTATTTT. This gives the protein CASSQGIGTDTQYF.

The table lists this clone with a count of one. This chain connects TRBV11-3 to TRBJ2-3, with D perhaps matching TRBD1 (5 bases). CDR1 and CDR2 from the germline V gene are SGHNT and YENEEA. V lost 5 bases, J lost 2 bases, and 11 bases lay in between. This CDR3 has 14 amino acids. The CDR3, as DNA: TGTGCCAGCAGCCCTCCAGGGAACACAGATACGCAGTATTTT. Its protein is CASSPPGNTDTQYF.

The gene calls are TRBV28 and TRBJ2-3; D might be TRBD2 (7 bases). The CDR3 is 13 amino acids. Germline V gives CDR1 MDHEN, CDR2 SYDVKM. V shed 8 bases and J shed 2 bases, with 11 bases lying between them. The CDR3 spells CASYAGATDTQYF. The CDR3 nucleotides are TGTGCCAGCTACGCGGGGGCCACAGATACGCAGTATTTT.

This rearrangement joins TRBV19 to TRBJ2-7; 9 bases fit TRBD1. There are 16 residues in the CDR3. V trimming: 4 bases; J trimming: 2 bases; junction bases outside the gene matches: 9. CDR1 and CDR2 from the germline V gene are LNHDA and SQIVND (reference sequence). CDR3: CASSTNRGLNPYEQYF. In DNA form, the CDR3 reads TGTGCCAGTAGTACGAACAGGGGGCTAAACCCCTACGAGCAGTACTTC.

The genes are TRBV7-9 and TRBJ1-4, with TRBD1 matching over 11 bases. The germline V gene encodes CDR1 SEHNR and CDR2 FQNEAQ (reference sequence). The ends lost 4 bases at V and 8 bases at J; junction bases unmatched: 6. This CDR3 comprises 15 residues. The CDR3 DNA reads TGTGCCAGCAGCTCTAGGACAGGGGGCGGCGAAAAACTGTTTTTT. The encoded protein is CASSSRTGGGEKLFF.

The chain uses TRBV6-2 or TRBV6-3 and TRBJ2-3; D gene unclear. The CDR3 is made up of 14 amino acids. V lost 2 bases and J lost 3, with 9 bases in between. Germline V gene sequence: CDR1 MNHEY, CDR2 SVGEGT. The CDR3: CASSYLQLTDTQYF. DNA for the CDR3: TGTGCCAGCAGTTACCTACAGCTTACAGATACGCAGTATTTT.

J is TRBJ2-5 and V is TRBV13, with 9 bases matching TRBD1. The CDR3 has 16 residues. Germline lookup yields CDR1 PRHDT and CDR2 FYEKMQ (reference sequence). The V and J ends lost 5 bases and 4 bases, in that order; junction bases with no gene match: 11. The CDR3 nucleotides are TGTGCCAGCAGCCCCAGGCAAGACAGGGGGGGAGAGACCCAGTACTTC. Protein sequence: CASSPRQDRGGETQYF.

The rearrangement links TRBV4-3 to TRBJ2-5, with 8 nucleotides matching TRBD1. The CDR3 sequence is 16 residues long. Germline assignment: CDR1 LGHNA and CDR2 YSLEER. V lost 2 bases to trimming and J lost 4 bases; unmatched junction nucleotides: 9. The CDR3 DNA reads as TGCGCCAGCAGCCAACTGACAGGGGAGTCAGGAGAGACCCAGTACTTC. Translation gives CASSQLTGESGETQYF.

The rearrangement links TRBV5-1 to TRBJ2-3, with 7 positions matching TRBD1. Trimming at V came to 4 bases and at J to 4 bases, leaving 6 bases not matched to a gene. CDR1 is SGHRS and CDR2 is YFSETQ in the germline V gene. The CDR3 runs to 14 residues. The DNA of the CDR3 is TGCGCCAGCAGCACTGGACAGGCCTCAGATACGCAGTATTTT. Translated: CASSTGQASDTQYF.

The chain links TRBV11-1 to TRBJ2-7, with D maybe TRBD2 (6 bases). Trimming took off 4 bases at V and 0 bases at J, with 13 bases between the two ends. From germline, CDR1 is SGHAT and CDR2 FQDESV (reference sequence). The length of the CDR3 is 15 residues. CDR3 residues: CASSWGTGSSYEQYF. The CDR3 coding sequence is TGTGCCAGCAGCTGGGGGACCGGGAGCTCCTACGAGCAGTACTTC.

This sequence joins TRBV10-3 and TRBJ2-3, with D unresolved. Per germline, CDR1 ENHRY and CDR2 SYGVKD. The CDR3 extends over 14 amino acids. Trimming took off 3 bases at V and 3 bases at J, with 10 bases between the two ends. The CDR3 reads CAISDVGMTDTQYF. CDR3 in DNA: TGTGCCATCAGTGACGTTGGCATGACAGATACGCAGTATTTT.

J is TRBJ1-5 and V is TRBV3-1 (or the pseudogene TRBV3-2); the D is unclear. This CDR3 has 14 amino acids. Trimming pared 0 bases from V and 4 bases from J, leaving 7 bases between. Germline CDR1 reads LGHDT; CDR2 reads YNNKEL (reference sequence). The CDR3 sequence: CASSQDTSNQPQHF. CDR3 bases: TGTGCCAGCAGCCAAGATACATCGAATCAGCCCCAGCATTTT.

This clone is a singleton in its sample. CDR3 sequence reads: CASSLGDRSSYEQYF. CDR3 nucleotide sequence: TGTGCCAGCAGCTTAGGGGACAGGAGCTCCTACGAGCAGTACTTC. This chain uses TRBV7-2 with TRBJ2-7; 8 bases align to TRBD1. V trimming: 1 base; J trimming: 0 bases; junction bases outside the gene matches: 2. CDR3 length: 15 amino acids. Germline CDR1 is SGHTA and CDR2 is FQGNSA. The complete variable domain, with remaining parts taken from reference TRBV7-2 and TRBJ2-7, reads GAGVSQSPSNKVTEKGKDVELRCDPISGHTALYWYRQSLGQGLEFLIYFQGNSAPDKSGLPSDRFSAERTGGSVSTLTIQRTQQEDSAVYLCASSLGDRSSYEQYFGPGTRLTVT.

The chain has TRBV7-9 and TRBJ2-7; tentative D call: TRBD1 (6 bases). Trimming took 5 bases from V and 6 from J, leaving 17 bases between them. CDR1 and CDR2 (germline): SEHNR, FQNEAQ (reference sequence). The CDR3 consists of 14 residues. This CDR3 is CASSPQGAGGEQYF. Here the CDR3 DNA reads TGTGCCAGCAGCCCACAGGGAGCCGGAGGCGAGCAGTACTTC.

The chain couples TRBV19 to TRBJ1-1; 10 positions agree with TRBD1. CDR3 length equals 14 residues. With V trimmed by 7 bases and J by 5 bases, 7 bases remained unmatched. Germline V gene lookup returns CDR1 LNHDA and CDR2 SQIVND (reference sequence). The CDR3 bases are TGTGCCAGTACCGAGGGACAGGGGTATACTGAAGCTTTCTTT. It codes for CASTEGQGYTEAFF.

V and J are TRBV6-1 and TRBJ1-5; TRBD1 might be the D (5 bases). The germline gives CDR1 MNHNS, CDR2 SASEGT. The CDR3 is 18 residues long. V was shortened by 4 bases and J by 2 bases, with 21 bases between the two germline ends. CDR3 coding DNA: TGTGCCAGCAGTGCCCCGACGCAAGGGGTTTCAGGCAATCAGCCCCAGCATTTT. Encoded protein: CASSAPTQGVSGNQPQHF.

CDR3 nucleotides: TGTGCCAGCAGCATCCGGGGGACCACCGGGGAGCTGTTTTTT. Amino acids: CASSIRGTTGELFF. This chain uses TRBV5-6 with TRBJ2-2, with a tentative D call TRBD2 (6 bases). CDR3 size: 14 residues. Germline lookup yields CDR1 SGHDT and CDR2 YYEEEE. V was shortened by 4 bases and J by 4 bases, with 11 bases between the two germline ends.

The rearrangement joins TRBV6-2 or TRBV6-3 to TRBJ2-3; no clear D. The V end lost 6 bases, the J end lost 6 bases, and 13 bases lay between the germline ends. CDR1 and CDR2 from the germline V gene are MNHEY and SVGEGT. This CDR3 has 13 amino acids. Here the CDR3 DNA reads TGTGCCAGCAGCACCGCCCCTCGGGATACGCAGTATTTT. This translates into CASSTAPRDTQYF.

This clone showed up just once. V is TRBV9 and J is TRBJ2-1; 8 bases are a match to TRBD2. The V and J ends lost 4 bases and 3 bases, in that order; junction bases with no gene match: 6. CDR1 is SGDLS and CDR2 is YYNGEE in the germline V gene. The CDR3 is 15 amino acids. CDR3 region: CASSPFGGGYNEQFF. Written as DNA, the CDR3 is TGTGCCAGCAGCCCCTTCGGGGGGGGCTACAATGAGCAGTTCTTC. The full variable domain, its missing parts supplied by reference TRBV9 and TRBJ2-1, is DSGVTQTPKHLITATGQRVTLRCSPRSGDLSVYWYQQSLDQGLQFLIQYYNGEERAKGNILERFSAQQFPDLHSELNLSSLELGDSALYFCASSPFGGGYNEQFFGPGTRLTVL.

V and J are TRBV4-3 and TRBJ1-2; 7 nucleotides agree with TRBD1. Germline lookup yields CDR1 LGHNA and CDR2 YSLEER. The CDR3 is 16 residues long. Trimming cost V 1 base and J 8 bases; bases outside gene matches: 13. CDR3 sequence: CASSQGAEGAVLGYTF. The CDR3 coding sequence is TGCGCCAGCAGCCAAGGAGCCGAGGGGGCTGTCCTAGGCTACACCTTC.

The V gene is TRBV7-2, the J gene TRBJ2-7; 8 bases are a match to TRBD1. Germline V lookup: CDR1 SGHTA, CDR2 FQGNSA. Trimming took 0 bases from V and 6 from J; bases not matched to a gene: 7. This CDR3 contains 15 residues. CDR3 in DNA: TGTGCCAGCAGCTTAGCGCGGGGACAGGTAGCCGAGCAGTACTTC. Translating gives CASSLARGQVAEQYF.

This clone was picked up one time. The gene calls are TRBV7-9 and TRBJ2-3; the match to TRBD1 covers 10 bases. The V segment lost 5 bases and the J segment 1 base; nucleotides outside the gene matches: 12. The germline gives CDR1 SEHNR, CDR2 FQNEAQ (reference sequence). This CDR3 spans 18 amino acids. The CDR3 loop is CASSHDRGRARGTDTQYF. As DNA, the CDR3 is TGTGCCAGCAGCCACGACAGGGGGCGGGCCCGAGGCACAGATACGCAGTATTTT.

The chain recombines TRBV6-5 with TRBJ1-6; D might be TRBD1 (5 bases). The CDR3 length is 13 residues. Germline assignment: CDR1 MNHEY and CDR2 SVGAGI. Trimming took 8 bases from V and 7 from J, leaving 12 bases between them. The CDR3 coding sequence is TGTGCCAGCCAGATACGGGGGAATTCACCCCTCCACTTT. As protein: CASQIRGNSPLHF.

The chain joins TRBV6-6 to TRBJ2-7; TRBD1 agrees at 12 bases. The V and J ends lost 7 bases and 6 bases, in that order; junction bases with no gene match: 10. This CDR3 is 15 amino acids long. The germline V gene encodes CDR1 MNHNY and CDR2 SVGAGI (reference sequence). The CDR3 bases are TGTGCCAGCACCGAAACCGGGACAGGGGGCTCCGAGCAGTACTTC. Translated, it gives CASTETGTGGSEQYF.

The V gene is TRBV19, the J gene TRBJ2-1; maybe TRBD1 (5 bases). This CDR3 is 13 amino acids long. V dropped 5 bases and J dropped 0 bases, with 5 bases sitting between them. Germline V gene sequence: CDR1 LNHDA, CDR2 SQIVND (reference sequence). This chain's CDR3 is CASSDSSYNEQFF. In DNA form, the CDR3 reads TGTGCCAGTAGTGACAGCTCCTACAATGAGCAGTTCTTC.

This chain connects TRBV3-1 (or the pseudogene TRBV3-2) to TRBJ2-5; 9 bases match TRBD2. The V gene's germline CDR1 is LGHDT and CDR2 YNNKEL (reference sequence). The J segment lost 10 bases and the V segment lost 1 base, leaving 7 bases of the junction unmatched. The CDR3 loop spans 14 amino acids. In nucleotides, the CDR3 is TGTGCCAGCAGCCAAGGGACTAGCGCTGGGGTCCAGTACTTC. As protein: CASSQGTSAGVQYF.

CDR3 DNA: TGTGCCAGTAGTATAGAGGACAGGACCAATTCACCCCTCCACTTT. It is translated as CASSIEDRTNSPLHF. The gene calls are TRBV19 and TRBJ1-6, with 7 bases aligning to TRBD1. The CDR3 loop spans 15 amino acids. The V segment lost 0 bases and the J segment 7 bases; nucleotides outside the gene matches: 3. The germline V gene encodes CDR1 LNHDA and CDR2 SQIVND (reference sequence).